Listed here are 25 T cell receptor beta chains from one sample, sequenced in a study of blood T cell repertoires in COVID-19. TCRdb's copy holds only in-frame clones and misses some; the assay was immunoSEQ multiplex PCR. The sample has 220,000 or so clones; approximately 85% are singletons. The sample comprised PBMCs or T cells enriched from blood (not recorded which). These receptors were taken from a woman in her forties or fifties who had recovered from COVID-19.

V is TRBV29-1 and J is TRBJ2-1; TRBD2 matches at 9 bases. J lost 5 bases, V lost 1 base, and 15 bases had no gene match. CDR1 and CDR2 from the germline V gene are SQVTM and ANQGSEA. The CDR3 has 18 residues. This CDR3 is CSVEGNAVALAGNNEQFF. CDR3 nucleotide sequence: TGCAGCGTTGAAGGAAACGCCGTAGCGCTAGCGGGAAACAATGAGCAGTTCTTC.

V and J are TRBV25-1 and TRBJ2-7, with 8 bases aligning to TRBD2. The junction had 8 bases not matched to a gene; V was cut back by 3 bases and J by 4 bases. The CDR3 extends over 15 amino acids. Germline V gene sequence: CDR1 MGHDK, CDR2 SYGVNS. CDR3 protein: CASSDFLAGGYEQYF. CDR3 nucleotides: TGTGCCAGCAGTGATTTTCTCGCGGGAGGATACGAGCAGTACTTC.

This sequence joins TRBV27 and TRBJ1-2; 7 nucleotides line up with TRBD1. With 6 bases clipped from V and 7 bases from J, the junction kept 5 bases outside the gene matches. The CDR3 is 12 amino acids. Germline loops: CDR1 MNHEY, CDR2 SMNVEV (reference sequence). The CDR3 DNA is TGTGCCAGCAGAGACAGGGACTCTGGCTACACCTTC. It specifies CASRDRDSGYTF.

The rearrangement joins TRBV30 to TRBJ2-1; a weak D match, TRBD1 (6 bases). Trimming cost V 2 bases and J 0 bases, with 14 bases left between them. Germline values: CDR1 GTSNPN, CDR2 SVGIG (reference sequence). CDR3 length: 16 amino acids. CDR3: CAWSYQTGHSYNEQFF. The DNA for the CDR3 is TGTGCCTGGAGTTATCAAACGGGACACTCCTACAATGAGCAGTTCTTC.

V usage is TRBV7-3 and J usage is TRBJ1-1, with D unclear. The germline V gene encodes CDR1 SGHTA and CDR2 FQGTGA. CDR3 length: 15 amino acids. Trimming removed 2 bases from V and 1 base from J, with 11 bases in between. CDR3 in DNA: TGTGCCAGCAGCTTAGGGCCCGTGGGGAACACTGAAGCTTTCTTT. This codes for CASSLGPVGNTEAFF.

The rearrangement joins TRBV28 to TRBJ1-2; 7 bases line up with TRBD1. Germline loops: CDR1 MDHEN, CDR2 SYDVKM. The length of the CDR3 is 15 residues. J gave up 0 bases and V 6 bases, and 7 bases lay outside the gene matches. In DNA, the CDR3 is TGTGCCAGCAGCCGGACAGGCCGAGCTAACTATGGCTACACCTTC. Translating gives CASSRTGRANYGYTF.

The genes are TRBV29-1 and TRBJ1-2, with TRBD1 identical over 7 bases. Germline V gene lookup returns CDR1 SQVTM and CDR2 ANQGSEA. CDR3 length: 15 residues. V trimming: 8 bases; J trimming: 1 base; junction bases outside the gene matches: 13. CDR3 amino acids: CSTYGLTGSNYGYTF. CDR3 nucleotide sequence: TGCAGCACTTACGGATTGACAGGGAGTAACTATGGCTACACCTTC.

A single count supports this clone. V gene TRBV28 combines with J gene TRBJ2-3; 8 nucleotides line up with TRBD2. With V trimmed by 1 base and J by 0 bases, 3 bases remained unmatched. The germline V gene has CDR1 MDHEN and CDR2 SYDVKM. The CDR3 has 16 amino acids. CDR3 sequence: CASSLYTSGSTDTQYF. CDR3 in DNA: TGTGCCAGCAGTTTATATACTAGCGGTAGCACAGATACGCAGTATTTT. The full variable domain, in which reference TRBV28 and TRBJ2-3 provide the parts outside the CDR3, is DVKVTQSSRYLVKRTGEKVFLECVQDMDHENMFWYRQDPGLGLRLIYFSYDVKMKEKGDIPEGYSVSREKKERFSLILESASTNQTSMYLCASSLYTSGSTDTQYFGPGTRLTVL.

This chain joins TRBV7-2 and TRBJ1-4; 9 positions match TRBD1. J gave up 6 bases and V 5 bases, and 4 bases lay outside the gene matches. The germline V gene has CDR1 SGHTA and CDR2 FQGNSA. The CDR3 has 14 residues. The DNA for the CDR3 is TGTGCCAGCAGCCGGGACAGGGAACATGAAAAACTGTTTTTT. Protein product: CASSRDREHEKLFF.

V usage is TRBV19 and J usage is TRBJ1-3; 7 bases fit TRBD1. The V gene end was trimmed by 9 bases and the J gene end by 0 bases; junction bases not matched to a gene: 11. The CDR3 has 16 amino acids. Germline CDR1 reads LNHDA; CDR2 reads SQIVND (reference sequence). The CDR3 spells CASRTGKSGSGNTIYF. DNA for the CDR3: TGTGCCAGCCGGACAGGCAAGTCGGGCTCTGGAAACACCATATATTTT.

The chain has TRBV18 and TRBJ1-1; 9 nucleotides align to TRBD1. CDR3 size: 16 residues. Germline CDR1 and CDR2: KGHSH and LQKENI. The V segment lost 3 bases and the J segment 8 bases; nucleotides outside the gene matches: 13. The CDR3 region is CASSPLVPGQGLEAFF. Here the CDR3 DNA reads TGTGCCAGCTCACCCCTCGTCCCGGGACAGGGACTCGAAGCTTTCTTT.

This clone was counted a few times. The rearrangement links TRBV6-6 to TRBJ2-2; tentative D call: TRBD1 (6 bases). Germline values: CDR1 MNHNY, CDR2 SVGAGI (reference sequence). The germline V and J ends were trimmed by 0 bases and 7 bases, with 12 bases remaining between them. The CDR3 contains 15 residues. In nucleotides, the CDR3 is TGTGCCAGCAGTTACTCGACAGGTTCGGTCGGGGAGCTGTTTTTT. Amino acids: CASSYSTGSVGELFF.

The V gene is TRBV19, the J gene TRBJ2-5; no clear D gene. This CDR3 spans 13 amino acids. CDR1 and CDR2 from the germline V gene are LNHDA and SQIVND (reference sequence). V lost 0 bases and J 2 bases, leaving 4 bases between the germline ends. The CDR3 nucleotides read TGTGCCAGTAGTATAGACAGGCAAGAGACCCAGTACTTC. Translated: CASSIDRQETQYF.

Concerning this clone itself: Other DNA sequences within the sample encode an identical CDR3. The chain has TRBV7-9 and TRBJ2-1; 11 bases fit TRBD2. Germline lookup yields CDR1 SEHNR and CDR2 FQNEAQ (reference sequence). J lost 6 bases, V lost 3 bases, and 4 bases had no gene match. The CDR3 runs to 15 residues. In DNA form, the CDR3 reads TGTGCCAGCAGCTTGGGGCTAGCGGGAGGCAATGAGCAGTTCTTC. Protein: CASSLGLAGGNEQFF.

The table lists this clone with a count of one. The V gene is TRBV7-6, the J gene TRBJ1-5; D ambiguous. Germline CDR1 reads SGHVS; CDR2 reads FNYEAQ. Trimming took off 5 bases at V and 1 base at J, with 9 bases between the two ends. The length of the CDR3 is 14 residues. In DNA form, the CDR3 reads TGTGCCAGCAGCCAGGCTAGCAGCAATCAGCCCCAGCATTTT. Its protein is CASSQASSNQPQHF. Full variable domain (outside the CDR3, taken from reference TRBV7-6 and TRBJ1-5): GAGVSQSPRYKVTKRGQDVALRCDPISGHVSLYWYRQALGQGPEFLTYFNYEAQQDKSGLPNDRFSAERPEGSISTLTIQRTEQRDSAMYRCASSQASSNQPQHFGDGTRLSIL.

V and J are TRBV9 and TRBJ2-1; 7 bases map to TRBD2. The CDR3 totals 16 residues. The germline gives CDR1 SGDLS, CDR2 YYNGEE. Trimming at V came to 3 bases and at J to 7 bases, leaving 13 bases not matched to a gene. The CDR3 protein is CASSAKRLAEGNEQFF. CDR3 in DNA: TGTGCCAGCAGCGCCAAGAGGCTAGCGGAGGGGAATGAGCAGTTCTTC.

The chain has TRBV6-5 and TRBJ2-5; TRBD2 matches at 8 bases. The CDR3 is 15 amino acids. V was pared by 7 bases and J by 4 bases, with 11 bases of the junction left unmatched. Germline V gene lookup returns CDR1 MNHEY and CDR2 SVGAGI. The CDR3 loop is CASKPPGLGIETQYF. CDR3 DNA sequence: TGTGCCAGCAAACCACCGGGACTAGGAATAGAGACCCAGTACTTC.

This sequence joins TRBV29-1 and TRBJ2-1; 11 bases align to TRBD2. The CDR3 extends over 15 amino acids. In germline, CDR1 is SQVTM, CDR2 ANQGSEA. With 0 bases clipped from V and 8 bases from J, the junction kept 6 bases outside the gene matches. The CDR3, as DNA: TGCAGCGTTGAAGATCGACTAGCGGGACTGTATGAGCAGTTCTTC. As protein: CSVEDRLAGLYEQFF.

This sequence joins TRBV29-1 and TRBJ1-1; a possible D gene is TRBD1 (6 bases). V was shortened by 7 bases and J by 4 bases, with 16 bases between the two germline ends. Germline assignment: CDR1 SQVTM and CDR2 ANQGSEA. This CDR3 has 13 amino acids. CDR3 bases: TGCAGCGCCTTACAGGGTTGGCGCACTGAAGCTTTCTTT. Encoded protein: CSALQGWRTEAFF.

The V and J genes are TRBV24-1 and TRBJ2-3; D is perhaps TRBD1 (5 bases). V gave up 4 bases and J gave up 5 bases, with 12 bases separating them. CDR1 and CDR2 from the germline V gene are KGHDR and SFDVKD. This CDR3 has 14 amino acids. The CDR3 sequence: CATSDSQGLDTQYF. In nucleotides, the CDR3 is TGTGCCACCAGTGACAGCCAGGGATTAGATACGCAGTATTTT.

V is TRBV6-5 and J is TRBJ1-4, with 8 bases fitting TRBD1. Germline assignment: CDR1 MNHEY and CDR2 SVGAGI. The CDR3 is 15 amino acids. V dropped 2 bases and J dropped 6; count of bases not matched to a gene: 5. In DNA, the CDR3 is TGTGCCAGCAGTTACCGCAGGGGGCGCGATGAAAAACTGTTTTTT. Translation gives CASSYRRGRDEKLFF.

The V gene is TRBV18, the J gene TRBJ1-5, with D maybe TRBD1 (6 bases). The germline CDR1 and CDR2 sequences are KGHSH and LQKENI. The V gene lost 2 bases and the J gene lost 7 bases, with 9 bases spanning the gap. The CDR3 is 13 residues long. The CDR3 sequence: CASSPGGEQPQHF. The CDR3 DNA follows: TGTGCCAGCTCACCAGGGGGCGAACAGCCCCAGCATTTT.

This clone was detected only a few times. V usage is TRBV5-6 and J usage is TRBJ2-1; 9 bases are shared with TRBD2. V lost 4 bases to trimming and J lost 4 bases; unmatched junction nucleotides: 3. The CDR3 totals 14 residues. The germline V gene encodes CDR1 SGHDT and CDR2 YYEEEE. The CDR3 sequence is CASSRTSEYNEQFF. CDR3 coding DNA: TGTGCCAGCAGCCGGACTAGCGAGTACAATGAGCAGTTCTTC.

Written as DNA, the CDR3 is TGTGCCAGCAGCCCGACGGGGAGGAGTCACTCCTACGAGCAGTACTTC. Translated, it gives CASSPTGRSHSYEQYF. The chain joins TRBV7-2 to TRBJ2-7, with a weak D call TRBD2 (6 bases). V was shortened by 5 bases and J by 0 bases, with 17 bases between the two germline ends. Germline V lookup: CDR1 SGHTA, CDR2 FQGNSA. The CDR3 is made up of 16 amino acids.

This chain joins TRBV2 and TRBJ2-7; D is perhaps TRBD1 (6 bases). Germline V lookup: CDR1 SNHLY, CDR2 FYNNEI. This CDR3 is built from 15 residues. The V end lost 7 bases, the J end lost 0 bases, and 16 bases lay between the germline ends. The CDR3 reads CASKGRGVSSYEQYF. The CDR3 DNA sequence: TGTGCCAGCAAGGGCAGGGGAGTAAGCTCCTACGAGCAGTACTTC.